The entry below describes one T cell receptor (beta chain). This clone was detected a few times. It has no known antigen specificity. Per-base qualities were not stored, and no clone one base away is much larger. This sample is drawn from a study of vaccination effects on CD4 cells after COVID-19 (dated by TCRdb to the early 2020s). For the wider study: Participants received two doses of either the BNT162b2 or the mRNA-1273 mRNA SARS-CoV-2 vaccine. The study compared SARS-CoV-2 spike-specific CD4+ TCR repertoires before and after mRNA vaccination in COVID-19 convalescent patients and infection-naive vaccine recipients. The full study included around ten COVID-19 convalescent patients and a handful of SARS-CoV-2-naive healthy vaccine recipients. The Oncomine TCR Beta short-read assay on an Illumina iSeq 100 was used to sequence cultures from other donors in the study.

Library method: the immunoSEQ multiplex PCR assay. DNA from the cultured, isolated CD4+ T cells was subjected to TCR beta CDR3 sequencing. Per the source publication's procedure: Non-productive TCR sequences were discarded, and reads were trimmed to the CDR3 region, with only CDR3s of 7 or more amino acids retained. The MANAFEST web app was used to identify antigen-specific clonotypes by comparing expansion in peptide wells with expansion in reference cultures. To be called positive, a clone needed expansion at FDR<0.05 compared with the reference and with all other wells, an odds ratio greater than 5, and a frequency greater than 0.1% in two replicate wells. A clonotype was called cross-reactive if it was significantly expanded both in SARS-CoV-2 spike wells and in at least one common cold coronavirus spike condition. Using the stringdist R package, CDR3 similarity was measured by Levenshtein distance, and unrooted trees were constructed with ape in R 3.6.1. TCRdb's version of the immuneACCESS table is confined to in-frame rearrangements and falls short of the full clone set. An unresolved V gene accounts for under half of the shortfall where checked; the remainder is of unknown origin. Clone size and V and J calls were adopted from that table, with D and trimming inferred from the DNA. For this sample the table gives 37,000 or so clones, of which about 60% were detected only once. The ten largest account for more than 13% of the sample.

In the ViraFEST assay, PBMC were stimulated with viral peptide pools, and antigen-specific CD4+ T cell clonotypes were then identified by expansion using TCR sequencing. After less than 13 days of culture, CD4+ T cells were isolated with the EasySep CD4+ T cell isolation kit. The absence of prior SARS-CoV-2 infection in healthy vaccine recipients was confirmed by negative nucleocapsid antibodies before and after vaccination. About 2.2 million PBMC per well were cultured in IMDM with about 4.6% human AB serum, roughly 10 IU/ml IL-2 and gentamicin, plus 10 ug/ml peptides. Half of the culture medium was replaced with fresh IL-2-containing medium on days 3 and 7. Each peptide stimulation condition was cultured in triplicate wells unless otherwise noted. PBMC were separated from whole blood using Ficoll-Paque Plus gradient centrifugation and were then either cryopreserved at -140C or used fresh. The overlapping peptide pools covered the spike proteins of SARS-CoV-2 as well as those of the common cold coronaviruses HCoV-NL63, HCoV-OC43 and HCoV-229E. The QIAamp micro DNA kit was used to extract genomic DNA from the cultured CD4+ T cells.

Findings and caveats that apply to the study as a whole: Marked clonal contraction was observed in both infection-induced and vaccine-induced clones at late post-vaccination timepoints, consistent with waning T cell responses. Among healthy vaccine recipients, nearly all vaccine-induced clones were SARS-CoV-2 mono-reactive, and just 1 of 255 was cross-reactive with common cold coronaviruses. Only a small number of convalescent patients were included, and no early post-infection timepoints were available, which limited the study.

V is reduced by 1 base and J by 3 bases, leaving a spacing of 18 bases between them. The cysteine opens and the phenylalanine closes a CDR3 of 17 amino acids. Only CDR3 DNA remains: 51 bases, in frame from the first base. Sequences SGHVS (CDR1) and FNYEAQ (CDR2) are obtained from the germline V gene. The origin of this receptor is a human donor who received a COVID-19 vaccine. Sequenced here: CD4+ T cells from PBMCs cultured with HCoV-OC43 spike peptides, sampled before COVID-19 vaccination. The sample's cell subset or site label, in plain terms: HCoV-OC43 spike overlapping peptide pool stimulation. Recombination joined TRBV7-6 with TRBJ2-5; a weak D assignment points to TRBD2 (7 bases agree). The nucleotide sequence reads TGTGCCAGCAGCTTAGGTTGGGTTGGGGGGGCCGAAGAGACCCAGTACTTC. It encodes CASSLGWVGGAEETQYF.